The present T cell receptor beta chain was sequenced within a study of T cells in Graves' hyperthyroidism and ophthalmopathy. Trimming cost V 2 bases and J 8 bases, with 9 bases left between them. Germline V gene sequence: CDR1 KGHDR, CDR2 SFDVKD. CDR3 length: 13 residues. Exclusion of a patient resulted from uncontrolled infection, other autoimmune disease, pregnancy or lactation. Diagnoses rested on clinical symptoms, serum thyroxine and TRAb, thyroid ultrasound and orbital computed tomography. Comment on this clonotype: What it binds is not known.

Study conclusions and caveats: Most clonotypes expanded in thyroid above 0.001 were likewise present in blood. A 13 V-J model separated ophthalmopathy from stable hyperthyroidism.

From RNA transcripts, TCR beta CDR3 regions were amplified. Carried out on the TCR CDR3, a first-round RT-PCR used the HTBI primer set. TCRdb re-called the multiplex PCR reads with MiXCR, one entry per CDR3 protein. The table records around 350,000 distinct CDR3 sequences, 20% to 25% of them present only once. The sample taken for sequencing was blood. This rearrangement joins TRBV24-1 to TRBJ2-1; weak D call: TRBD2 (5 bases). The source is a man in his fifties or sixties with Graves' hyperthyroidism. CDR3 nucleotide sequence: TGTGCCACCAGTGATTCCGCGAGGGATGAGCAGTTCTTC. Its translation: CATSDSARDEQFF.